The 26 T cell receptor beta chains below all came from one sample that was sequenced in a study of regulatory T cells in long-lasting Graves disease. Arm-PCR with iRepertoire HTBI primers amplified the CDR3 regions for these TCR beta libraries. MiXCR, applied by TCRdb to the multiplex PCR reads, yields one record per CDR3 protein. The sample holds roughly 510,000 distinct CDR3 sequences, 15% to 20% seen once. Time point indicated: newly diagnosed GD, antithyroid drugs for less than 3 months. Generation of the TCR library employed RNA extracted from PBMCs. The same sample was also studied in work on T cells in Graves' hyperthyroidism and ophthalmopathy.

The source material was peripheral blood mononuclear cells (PBMCs), sampled at new diagnosis, from a patient treated with antithyroid drugs. The receptors here all came from a man in his late teens or twenties with Graves disease.

This clonotype was seen more than once but under ten times. This sequence joins TRBV6-1 and TRBJ2-7; the match to TRBD1 covers 8 bases. Trimming cost V 7 bases and J 2 bases; bases outside gene matches: 10. Germline CDR1 is MNHNS and CDR2 is SASEGT. CDR3 size: 15 residues. In DNA form, the CDR3 reads TGTGCCAGCACCCTGACAGGGGCCGCTACCTACGAGCAGTACTTC. Protein product: CASTLTGAATYEQYF.

This clonotype occurred a few times. The chain has TRBV9 and TRBJ1-1; D gene uncertain. From germline, CDR1 is SGDLS and CDR2 YYNGEE. V gave up 5 bases and J gave up 7 bases, with 9 bases separating them. This CDR3 has 11 amino acids. CDR3 amino acids: CASRGIGEAFF. The DNA for the CDR3 is TGTGCCAGCAGGGGTATCGGTGAAGCTTTCTTT.

In regard to this clonotype: At one end, the junction sequence differs from germline, possibly due to a read error. The chain employs TRBV28 and TRBJ2-1; TRBD2 agrees at 8 bases. CDR1 is MDHEN and CDR2 is SYDVKM in the germline V gene. The CDR3 contains 19 residues. The CDR3 protein is CASSLPDHSAGGFYSEQFF. The CDR3 DNA reads TGTGCCAGCAGTCTTCCGGACCACTCCGCGGGAGGATTCTACAGTGAGCAGTTTTTC.

The rearrangement uses TRBV9 and TRBJ1-1; D unclear. Germline CDR1 SGDLS, CDR2 YYNGEE. V was trimmed by 6 bases and J by 0 bases, leaving 15 bases between them. The CDR3 contains 15 residues. The CDR3 nucleotides are TGTGCCAGCAACCCCCGGCCAGGAGTGAACACTGAAGCTTTCTTT. Protein: CASNPRPGVNTEAFF. The variable domain in full, with the rest retrieved from reference TRBV9 and TRBJ1-1, is DSGVTQTPKHLITATGQRVTLRCSPRSGDLSVYWYQQSLDQGLQFLIQYYNGEERAKGNILERFSAQQFPDLHSELNLSSLELGDSALYFCASNPRPGVNTEAFFGQGTRLTVV.

This clonotype was recorded at least ten times. The rearrangement joins TRBV7-9 to TRBJ2-1, with 8 bases that match TRBD2. Germline V CDR1 and CDR2: SEHNR, FQNEAQ (reference sequence). Trimming removed 7 bases from V and 3 bases from J; junction bases left unmatched: 8. The CDR3 has 15 amino acids. Here the CDR3 DNA reads TGTGCCAGCACCCCCTCGCGGGAGGTCTACAATGAGCAGTTCTTC. It yields the protein CASTPSREVYNEQFF.

There are many counts of this clonotype. This chain links TRBV20-1 with TRBJ2-7; 8 nucleotides line up with TRBD2. After removal of 6 bases from V and 3 bases from J, the junction contained 16 bases not matched to a gene. CDR3 length: 16 residues. From germline, CDR1 is DFQATT and CDR2 SNEGSKA (reference sequence). As DNA, the CDR3 is TGCAGTGCCTCCTCTACCCCGGGACTAGGCGACTACGAGCAGTACTTC. Translating gives CSASSTPGLGDYEQYF.

Turning to this clonotype: Its ends do not fully match the called genes, so a read error is possible. The V call is TRBV5-4, the J call TRBJ1-2; no definite D call. There are 13 residues in the CDR3. Germline V gene data show CDR1 as SGHNT and CDR2 as YYREEE (reference sequence). CDR3 residues: CTSSLAGNYGYTF. DNA for the CDR3: TGTACCAGCAGCTTGGCTGGGAACTATGGCTACACCTTC.

This clonotype was seen ten or more times. The chain is built from TRBV11-2 and TRBJ2-7; possible D gene TRBD2, 6 bases. V was clipped by 3 bases and J by 7 bases, with 7 bases between them. The CDR3 runs to 11 residues. The germline CDR1 and CDR2 sequences are SGHAT and FQNNGV. Here the CDR3 DNA reads TGTGCCAGCAGCTTTGGGGGGGAGCAGTACTTC. Protein: CASSFGGEQYF. The full variable domain, completed using reference TRBV11-2 and TRBJ2-7, is EAGVAQSPRYKIIEKRQSVAFWCNPISGHATLYWYQQILGQGPKLLIQFQNNGVVDDSQLPKDRFSAERLKGVDSTLKIQPAKLEDSAVYLCASSFGGEQYFGPGTRLTVT.

This clonotype was observed a few times. The chain is built from TRBV9 and TRBJ1-1; D possibly corresponds to TRBD1 (5 bases). CDR3 length: 13 amino acids. Looked up from germline, CDR1 is SGDLS and CDR2 is YYNGEE. Between the trimmed V and J ends, which lost 0 bases and 5 bases, there was a span of 8 bases. The CDR3 loop is CASSVGDRTEAFF. Written as DNA, the CDR3 is TGTGCCAGCAGCGTAGGGGACCGGACTGAAGCTTTCTTT.

This clonotype was detected only a few times. The J gene is TRBJ1-2, the V gene TRBV30, with unresolved D. The CDR3 is made up of 12 amino acids. V was clipped by 5 bases and J by 5 bases, with 12 bases between them. Looked up from germline, CDR1 is GTSNPN and CDR2 is SVGIG (reference sequence). The CDR3 DNA sequence: TGTGCCTGGCCGACCGGTCGGTATGGCTACACCTTC. This codes for CAWPTGRYGYTF.

This clonotype was detected many times. J is TRBJ2-7 and V is TRBV6-1; 14 positions agree with TRBD2. The trim removed 5 bases at V and 0 bases at J, leaving 6 bases unmatched. The CDR3 runs to 17 residues. Germline CDR1 and CDR2: MNHNS and SASEGT. The CDR3 sequence: CASSPGLAGDSSYEQYF. DNA for the CDR3: TGTGCCAGCAGTCCGGGACTAGCGGGAGATAGCTCCTACGAGCAGTACTTC.

In this sample, this clonotype turned up many times. The chain joins TRBV29-1 to TRBJ2-7; no clear D gene. This CDR3 has 12 residues. Germline CDR1 and CDR2: SQVTM and ANQGSEA. Between the trimmed V and J ends, which lost 3 bases and 0 bases, there was a span of 6 bases. The CDR3 protein is CSVETDSYEQYF. CDR3 sequence (DNA): TGCAGCGTTGAGACGGACTCCTACGAGCAGTACTTC.

CDR3 in amino acids: CSVKVENNEQFF. CDR3 nucleotides: TGCAGCGTTAAGGTGGAAAACAATGAGCAGTTCTTC. The V gene is TRBV29-1, the J gene TRBJ2-1; D remains unclear. CDR1 is SQVTM, CDR2 ANQGSEA, per germline. The CDR3 totals 12 residues. V lost 5 bases, J lost 5 bases, and 10 bases lay in between.

This clonotype occurred a few times. The chain recombines TRBV7-9 with TRBJ2-7, with D perhaps given as TRBD1 or TRBD2 (5 bases each). Germline CDR1 is SEHNR and CDR2 is FQNEAQ (reference sequence). This CDR3 spans 16 amino acids. V gave up 4 bases and J gave up 7 bases, with 23 bases separating them. This CDR3 reads CASSYPVGAGPGEQYF. The CDR3 bases are TGTGCCAGCAGCTACCCCGTAGGGGCGGGCCCCGGGGAGCAGTACTTC.

This clonotype was seen repeatedly, ten times or more. DNA of the CDR3: TGCGCCAGCAGCCGCCCGGGACAGGGGCCCCACTCATCTGGAAACACCATATATTTT. Amino acid sequence: CASSRPGQGPHSSGNTIYF. The chain couples TRBV4-1 to TRBJ1-3, with TRBD1 identical over 10 bases. The CDR3 sequence is 19 residues long. Germline lookup yields CDR1 MGHRA and CDR2 YSYEKL. Trimming cost V 4 bases and J 1 base; bases outside gene matches: 13.

This clonotype was seen repeatedly, ten times or more. The chain is built from TRBV29-1 and TRBJ2-1; TRBD1 might be the D (6 bases). The CDR3 length is 12 residues. The V and J ends lost 7 bases and 6 bases respectively, with 13 bases between them. Germline V gene lookup returns CDR1 SQVTM and CDR2 ANQGSEA. CDR3 residues: CSGRGHPNEQFF. CDR3 DNA sequence: TGCAGCGGCCGGGGACACCCCAATGAGCAGTTCTTC.

In the case of this clonotype: The germline gene is not matched at one end of the junction; a read error may be the cause. The V and J genes are TRBV4-1 and TRBJ1-5; D possibly corresponds to TRBD1 (5 bases). The CDR3 is 13 residues long. Germline V CDR1 and CDR2: MGHRA, YSYEKL. DNA of the CDR3: TGCGCCAGCAGCCAAGTGCCGGGGGAGGGAACTTATTTT. Its protein product is CASSQVPGEGTYF.

This clonotype was recorded many times. This chain's CDR3 is CASSRPSGAQYNEQFF. In nucleotides, the CDR3 is TGTGCCAGCAGCCGCCCCTCTGGGGCGCAATATAATGAGCAGTTCTTC. The V gene is TRBV28, the J gene TRBJ2-1; D may be TRBD1 (5 bases). V gave up 6 bases and J gave up 7 bases, with 22 bases separating them. There are 16 residues in the CDR3. The germline gives CDR1 MDHEN, CDR2 SYDVKM.

This clonotype was seen repeatedly, ten times or more. J is TRBJ2-7 and V is TRBV12-3 or TRBV12-4; no reliable D call. The V end was cut by 5 bases, the J end by 4 bases, with 12 bases between. CDR3 length: 13 residues. CDR3 nucleotides: TGTGCCAGCAGTCCCGGTCAGATGTACGAGCAGTACTTC. Encoded protein: CASSPGQMYEQYF.

This clonotype was counted a few times. V and J are TRBV5-1 and TRBJ2-7; 7 bases are a match to TRBD1. Germline V gene sequence: CDR1 SGHRS, CDR2 YFSETQ. V gave up 4 bases and J gave up 0 bases; unmatched junction bases: 7. The CDR3 consists of 15 residues. The CDR3 spells CASSPQQGSSYEQYF. For the CDR3, the DNA is TGCGCCAGCAGCCCTCAACAGGGGAGCTCCTACGAGCAGTACTTC.

The table lists this clonotype with many counts. The chain has TRBV12-3 or TRBV12-4 and TRBJ2-7; TRBD2 is a possible D gene (5 bases). The CDR3 length is 13 residues. V dropped 7 bases and J dropped 7 bases, with 17 bases sitting between them. CDR3 sequence reads: CASISSREGEQYF. The CDR3 nucleotides read TGTGCCAGCATTTCGTCCCGGGAAGGTGAGCAGTACTTC.

This clonotype was counted a few times. The rearrangement joins TRBV6-1 to TRBJ2-7; tentative D call: TRBD2 (7 bases). This CDR3 spans 17 amino acids. The germline V gene has CDR1 MNHNS and CDR2 SASEGT. Trimming shortened V by 10 bases and J by 1 base, and 26 bases separated the two germline ends. The CDR3 sequence is CATRGGAGQGGSYEQYF. The CDR3 nucleotides are TGTGCCACCAGAGGGGGAGCGGGACAAGGAGGATCCTACGAGCAGTACTTC.

In its sample, this clonotype was seen many times. The V and J genes are TRBV15 and TRBJ2-5; the match to TRBD1 covers 7 bases. The CDR3 is made up of 16 amino acids. V trimming: 0 bases; J trimming: 3 bases; junction bases outside the gene matches: 7. Germline V gives CDR1 LNHNV, CDR2 YYDKDF (reference sequence). The chain's CDR3 is CATSRDRSTGEETQYF. DNA of the CDR3: TGTGCCACCAGCAGAGATCGCTCAACAGGGGAAGAGACCCAGTACTTC.

The chain joins TRBV6-1 to TRBJ1-1; weak D call: TRBD1 (6 bases). CDR1 MNHNS and CDR2 SASEGT come from the germline V gene. Trimming took off 7 bases at V and 0 bases at J, with 15 bases between the two ends. The CDR3 consists of 15 residues. The DNA for the CDR3 is TGTGCCAGCACCCGCCGGGGGGCTGTGAACACTGAAGCTTTCTTT. It translates to CASTRRGAVNTEAFF.

A few counts support this clonotype. This sequence joins TRBV19 and TRBJ1-1; D is perhaps TRBD1 (5 bases). CDR3 length equals 15 residues. Trimming removed 3 bases at V and 0 bases at J, with 11 bases between. CDR1 is LNHDA, CDR2 SQIVND, per germline (reference sequence). The CDR3 DNA reads TGTGCCAGTAGTATGATGGGACTGATGAACACTGAAGCTTTCTTT. As protein: CASSMMGLMNTEAFF.

The CDR3 is CASNVAGVSTDTQYF. DNA for the CDR3: TGCGCCAGCAATGTAGCGGGAGTTAGCACAGATACGCAGTATTTT. The chain links TRBV10-1 to TRBJ2-3; 9 bases align to TRBD2. The CDR3 has 15 amino acids. The germline gives CDR1 WNHNN, CDR2 SYGVQD (reference sequence). With V trimmed by 7 bases and J by 0 bases, 5 bases remained unmatched.